These 16 T cell receptor beta chains were sequenced from one sample in a study of T cells expressing NK-cell markers. From its re-call of the 5' RACE reads, TCRdb lists each CDR3 protein once, without DNA. Recorded for this sample: over 150,000 distinct CDR3 sequences. The source material was blood T cells: a sorted CD56 or NKG2C T cell subset, CD4+ or CD8+ T cells, or bulk PBMC T cells (not recorded which). The receptors were gathered from a woman aged 45-65 years in good health.

The V call is TRBV9, the J call TRBJ1-3; checking the TCRdb D call of TRBD1 is not possible without DNA. The CDR3 runs to 15 residues. The germline gives CDR1 SGDLS, CDR2 YYNGEE. The CDR3 here is CASSVAAGDGNTIYF. The variable domain in full, completed from reference TRBV9 and TRBJ1-3, reads DSGVTQTPKHLITATGQRVTLRCSPRSGDLSVYWYQQSLDQGLQFLIQYYNGEERAKGNILERFSAQQFPDLHSELNLSSLELGDSALYFCASSVAAGDGNTIYFGEGSWLTVV.

The rearrangement links TRBV5-5 to TRBJ2-7; TCRdb's D gene call, TRBD1, goes unchecked for lack of DNA. This CDR3 spans 14 amino acids. Germline values: CDR1 SGHKS, CDR2 YYEKEE (reference sequence). The CDR3 spells CASSSTGYRYEQYF.

The chain is built from TRBV12-5 and TRBJ1-1. Germline CDR1 reads LGHNT; CDR2 reads FRNRAP. The CDR3 length is 14 residues. CDR3 amino acids: CASARGGVDTEAFF.

The chain employs TRBV5-6 and TRBJ2-7. Germline assignment: CDR1 SGHDT and CDR2 YYEEEE. The CDR3 extends over 14 amino acids. CDR3 sequence: CASSVGAVMYEQYF.

This chain joins TRBV12-3 or TRBV12-4 and TRBJ2-5; TCRdb indicates TRBD2, and absent DNA this call remains unverified. The CDR3 is 17 amino acids. CDR3 protein: CASSGLDGTEHQETQYF.

This rearrangement joins TRBV27 to TRBJ2-1; with no DNA, the TCRdb D assignment of TRBD1 cannot be verified. This CDR3 is built from 13 residues. Per the germline V gene, CDR1 is MNHEY and CDR2 is SMNVEV (reference sequence). CDR3 loop: CASGGQPRYEQFF.

V usage is TRBV19 and J usage is TRBJ1-5. Germline V CDR1 and CDR2: LNHDA, SQIVND (reference sequence). This CDR3 spans 13 amino acids. CDR3 loop: CASSWASNQPQHF. Based on the CDR3 plus reference TRBV19 and TRBJ1-5, the full variable domain is DGGITQSPKYLFRKEGQNVTLSCEQNLNHDAMYWYRQDPGQGLRLIYYSQIVNDFQKGDIAEGYSVSREKKESFPLTVTSAQKNPTAFYLCASSWASNQPQHFGDGTRLSIL.

V gene TRBV15 combines with J gene TRBJ2-3; TCRdb gives TRBD1 as the D gene, but with no DNA this cannot be confirmed. The CDR3 has 15 residues. CDR1 is LNHNV and CDR2 is YYDKDF in the germline V gene (reference sequence). CDR3 protein: CATEDGTRLIDTQYF.

V and J are TRBV10-3 and TRBJ2-7. Germline lookup yields CDR1 ENHRY and CDR2 SYGVKD. The CDR3 spans 15 residues. CDR3 sequence: CAISEEADSSYEQYF.

The rearrangement joins TRBV28 to TRBJ2-3; TCRdb indicates TRBD2, and absent DNA this call remains unverified. The CDR3 covers 14 residues. Germline CDR1 is MDHEN and CDR2 is SYDVKM. The CDR3 spells CASTWEAGTDTQYF. Filled out from reference TRBV28 and TRBJ2-3, the complete variable domain reads DVKVTQSSRYLVKRTGEKVFLECVQDMDHENMFWYRQDPGLGLRLIYFSYDVKMKEKGDIPEGYSVSREKKERFSLILESASTNQTSMYLCASTWEAGTDTQYFGPGTRLTVL.

The chain is built from TRBV12-3 or TRBV12-4 and TRBJ2-4; checking the TCRdb D call of TRBD2 is not possible without DNA. CDR3 size: 15 residues. The CDR3 sequence: CASSSGSWTQNIQYF.

The V and J genes are TRBV5-1 and TRBJ2-1; TCRdb proposes TRBD2, but this gene call is untestable without DNA. The CDR3 is 13 amino acids. Germline V gives CDR1 SGHRS, CDR2 YFSETQ. The CDR3: CASSFLADNEQFF. Filled out from reference TRBV5-1 and TRBJ2-1, the complete variable domain reads KAGVTQTPRYLIKTRGQQVTLSCSPISGHRSVSWYQQTPGQGLQFLFEYFSETQRNKGNFPGRFSGRQFSNSRSEMNVSTLELGDSALYLCASSFLADNEQFFGPGTRLTVL.

The chain has TRBV7-9 and TRBJ1-5. CDR3 size: 16 residues. CDR1 is SEHNR and CDR2 is FQNEAQ in the germline V gene (reference sequence). The CDR3 spells CASSAMETGGNQPQHF.

This sequence joins TRBV10-3 and TRBJ1-1. Germline V CDR1 and CDR2: ENHRY, SYGVKD. The CDR3 has 14 amino acids. The CDR3 here is CAIRADGSNTEAFF.

The V and J genes are TRBV14 and TRBJ2-3; TCRdb indicates TRBD1, and absent DNA this call remains unverified. Germline V gene lookup returns CDR1 SGHDN and CDR2 FVKESK. This CDR3 has 15 amino acids. The CDR3 reads CASSQSQGVSDTQYF.

The V gene is TRBV21-1, the J gene TRBJ1-1; TCRdb indicates TRBD1, and absent DNA this call remains unverified. TRBV21-1 is deemed a pseudogene. This CDR3 is built from 18 residues. The chain's CDR3 is CASSPRPAVSYVQDEAFF.